The 11 T cell receptor beta chains presented below share a single source sample, sequenced in a study of T cell responses to AZD1222 COVID-19 vaccine. The repertoire was sequenced with immunoSEQ multiplex PCR; TCRdb's copy has only in-frame clones and lacks some. Of around 110,000 clones listed, about 90% are singletons. The material was peripheral blood, obtained on day 0 of AZD1222 vaccination. These receptors all stem from an adult in good health.

The chain has TRBV6-5 and TRBJ2-1; 13 bases line up with TRBD2. The germline V gene encodes CDR1 MNHEY and CDR2 SVGAGI. CDR3 length: 15 amino acids. Unmatched junction bases numbered 7, after V lost 6 bases and J lost 8 bases. The CDR3 DNA follows: TGTGCCAGCAGCCTAAGGACTAGCGGGAGTGATGAGCAGTTCTTC. Protein: CASSLRTSGSDEQFF.

CDR3 sequence (DNA): TGCGCCACGAGAGACAGCAATTCACCCCTCCACTTT. This gives the protein CATRDSNSPLHF. This chain links TRBV10-2 with TRBJ1-6; possible D gene TRBD1, 5 bases. CDR1 is WSHSY and CDR2 is SAAADI in the germline V gene. This CDR3 is 12 amino acids long. V gave up 10 bases and J gave up 7 bases, with 11 bases separating them.

The chain recombines TRBV27 with TRBJ2-6; TRBD1 is a possible D gene (6 bases). This CDR3 has 16 residues. The germline V and J ends were trimmed by 4 bases and 0 bases, with 10 bases remaining between them. CDR1 and CDR2 from the germline V gene are MNHEY and SMNVEV (reference sequence). CDR3 protein: CASSSGQFSGANVLTF. The DNA of the CDR3 is TGTGCCAGCAGTTCTGGACAGTTCTCTGGGGCCAACGTCCTGACTTTC.

This chain connects TRBV29-1 to TRBJ1-3; D may be TRBD1 (6 bases). The CDR3 is 14 residues long. The germline V gene encodes CDR1 SQVTM and CDR2 ANQGSEA. V lost 3 bases and J lost 1, with 10 bases in between. The CDR3 region is CSVDPTGSGNTIYF. In DNA form, the CDR3 reads TGCAGCGTTGATCCTACAGGGTCTGGAAACACCATATATTTT.

This sequence joins TRBV7-9 and TRBJ2-7, with D unresolved. Trimming took off 4 bases at V and 5 bases at J, with 15 bases between the two ends. The CDR3 is 14 amino acids. Germline V gives CDR1 SEHNR, CDR2 FQNEAQ (reference sequence). In nucleotides, the CDR3 is TGTGCCAGCAGCTCCTCTATAGGGTCTAACGAGCAGTACTTC. Its translation is CASSSSIGSNEQYF.

The rearrangement uses TRBV24-1 and TRBJ2-6; no clear D. The CDR3 is 17 residues long. Trimming took 3 bases from V and 3 from J, leaving 14 bases between them. Germline V gene lookup returns CDR1 KGHDR and CDR2 SFDVKD. CDR3 in amino acids: CATSDPEVAGGANVLTF. The CDR3 bases are TGTGCCACCAGTGATCCAGAGGTCGCAGGTGGGGCCAACGTCCTGACTTTC.

This chain uses TRBV6-5 with TRBJ1-5; the D gene is possibly TRBD1 (6 bases). Trimming took off 8 bases at V and 3 bases at J, with 11 bases between the two ends. This CDR3 contains 13 residues. In germline, CDR1 is MNHEY, CDR2 SVGAGI. This CDR3 is CASQGYDNQPQHF. CDR3 nucleotide sequence: TGTGCCAGCCAGGGGTACGACAATCAGCCCCAGCATTTT.

This clone appeared once. This chain uses TRBV9 with TRBJ1-1; D gene ambiguous. Germline CDR1 reads SGDLS; CDR2 reads YYNGEE. V lost 3 bases and J 6 bases, leaving 15 bases between the germline ends. The CDR3 totals 14 residues. The CDR3 DNA reads TGTGCCAGCAGCGCACACTGGGGTTTTTCTGAAGCTTTCTTT. Protein sequence: CASSAHWGFSEAFF. Full variable domain (remainder filled in from reference TRBV9 and TRBJ1-1): DSGVTQTPKHLITATGQRVTLRCSPRSGDLSVYWYQQSLDQGLQFLIQYYNGEERAKGNILERFSAQQFPDLHSELNLSSLELGDSALYFCASSAHWGFSEAFFGQGTRLTVV.

The chain couples TRBV7-3 to TRBJ2-2, with no clear D. This CDR3 contains 13 residues. Germline V gene sequence: CDR1 SGHTA, CDR2 FQGTGA. The V end lost 4 bases, the J end lost 4 bases, and 7 bases lay between the germline ends. The CDR3 DNA is TGTGCCAGCAGCTCCGGATCCACCGGGGAGCTGTTTTTT. Amino acids: CASSSGSTGELFF.

The J gene is TRBJ1-2, the V gene TRBV24-1, with D possibly matching TRBD1 (6 bases). The CDR3 contains 13 residues. V lost 12 bases, J lost 0 bases, and 13 bases lay in between. Germline V lookup: CDR1 KGHDR, CDR2 SFDVKD. The CDR3 DNA is TGTGCCCCTGGGGACACCCCTAACTATGGCTACACCTTC. Its translation is CAPGDTPNYGYTF.

The V and J genes are TRBV5-4 and TRBJ2-5; D is unresolved. The germline V gene encodes CDR1 SGHNT and CDR2 YYREEE (reference sequence). The ends were cut back, 4 bases at V and 1 base at J, with 5 bases in the middle. The CDR3 is 12 amino acids. The CDR3 sequence: CASSQGQETQYF. DNA of the CDR3: TGTGCCAGCAGCCAAGGCCAAGAGACCCAGTACTTC.